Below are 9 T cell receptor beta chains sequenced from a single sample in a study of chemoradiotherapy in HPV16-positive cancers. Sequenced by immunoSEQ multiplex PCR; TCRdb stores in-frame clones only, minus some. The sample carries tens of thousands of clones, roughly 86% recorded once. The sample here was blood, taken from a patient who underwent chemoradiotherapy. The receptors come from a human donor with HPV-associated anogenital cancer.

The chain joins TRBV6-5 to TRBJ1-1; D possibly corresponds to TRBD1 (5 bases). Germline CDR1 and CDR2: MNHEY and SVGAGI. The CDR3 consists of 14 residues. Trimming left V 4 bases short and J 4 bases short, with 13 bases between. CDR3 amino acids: CASSSWGSGTEAFF. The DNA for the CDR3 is TGTGCCAGCAGTTCTTGGGGGTCTGGCACTGAAGCTTTCTTT.

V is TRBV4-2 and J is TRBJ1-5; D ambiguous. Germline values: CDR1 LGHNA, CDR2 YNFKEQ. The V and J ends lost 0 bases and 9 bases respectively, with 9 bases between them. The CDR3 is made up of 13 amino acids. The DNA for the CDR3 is TGTGCCAGCAGCCAAGATCATGGGCGGCCCCAGCATTTT. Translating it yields CASSQDHGRPQHF.

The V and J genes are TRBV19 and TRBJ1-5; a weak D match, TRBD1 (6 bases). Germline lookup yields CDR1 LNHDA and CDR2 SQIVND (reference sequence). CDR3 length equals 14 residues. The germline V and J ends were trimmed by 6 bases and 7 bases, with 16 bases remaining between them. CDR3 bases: TGTGCCAGTAGGACGGGGGGCGAGTTCCAGCCCCAGCATTTT. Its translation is CASRTGGEFQPQHF.

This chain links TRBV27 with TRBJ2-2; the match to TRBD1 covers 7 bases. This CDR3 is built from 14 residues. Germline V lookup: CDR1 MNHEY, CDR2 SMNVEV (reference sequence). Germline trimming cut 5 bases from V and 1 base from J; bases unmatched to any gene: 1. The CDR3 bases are TGTGCCAGCAGTAGGGACAGGAACACCGGGGAGCTGTTTTTT. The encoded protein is CASSRDRNTGELFF.

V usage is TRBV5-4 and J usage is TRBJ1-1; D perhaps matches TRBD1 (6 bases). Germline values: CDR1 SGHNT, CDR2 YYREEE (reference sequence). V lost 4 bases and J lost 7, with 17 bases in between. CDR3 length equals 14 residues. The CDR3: CASSLQGFGGEAFF. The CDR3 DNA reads TGTGCCAGCAGCCTACAGGGATTCGGGGGTGAAGCTTTCTTT.

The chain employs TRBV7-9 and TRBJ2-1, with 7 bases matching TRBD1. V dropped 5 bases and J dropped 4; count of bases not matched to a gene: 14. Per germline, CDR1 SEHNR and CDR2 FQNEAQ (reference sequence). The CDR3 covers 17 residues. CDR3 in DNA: TGTGCCAGCAGCCCCACCCAAAGACAGGGCCTATACAATGAGCAGTTCTTC. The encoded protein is CASSPTQRQGLYNEQFF.

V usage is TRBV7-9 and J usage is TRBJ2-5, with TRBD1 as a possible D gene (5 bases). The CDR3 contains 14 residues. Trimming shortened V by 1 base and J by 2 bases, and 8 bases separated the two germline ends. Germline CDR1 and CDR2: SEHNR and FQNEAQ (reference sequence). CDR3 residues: CASSLDQGQETQYF. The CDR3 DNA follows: TGTGCCAGCAGCTTAGACCAGGGACAAGAGACCCAGTACTTC.

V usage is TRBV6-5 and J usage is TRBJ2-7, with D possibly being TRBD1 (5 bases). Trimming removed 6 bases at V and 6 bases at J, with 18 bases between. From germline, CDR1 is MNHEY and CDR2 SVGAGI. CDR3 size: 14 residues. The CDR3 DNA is TGTGCCAGCAGCCGGGTCCAGGGTTCGCGCGAGCAGTACTTC. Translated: CASSRVQGSREQYF.

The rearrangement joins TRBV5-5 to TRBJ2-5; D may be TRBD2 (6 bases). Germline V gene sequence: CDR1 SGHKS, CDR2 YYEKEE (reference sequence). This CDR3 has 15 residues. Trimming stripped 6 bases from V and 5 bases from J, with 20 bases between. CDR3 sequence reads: CASTPQTGVGETQYF. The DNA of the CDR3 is TGTGCCAGCACCCCCCAGACGGGGGTGGGGGAGACCCAGTACTTC.